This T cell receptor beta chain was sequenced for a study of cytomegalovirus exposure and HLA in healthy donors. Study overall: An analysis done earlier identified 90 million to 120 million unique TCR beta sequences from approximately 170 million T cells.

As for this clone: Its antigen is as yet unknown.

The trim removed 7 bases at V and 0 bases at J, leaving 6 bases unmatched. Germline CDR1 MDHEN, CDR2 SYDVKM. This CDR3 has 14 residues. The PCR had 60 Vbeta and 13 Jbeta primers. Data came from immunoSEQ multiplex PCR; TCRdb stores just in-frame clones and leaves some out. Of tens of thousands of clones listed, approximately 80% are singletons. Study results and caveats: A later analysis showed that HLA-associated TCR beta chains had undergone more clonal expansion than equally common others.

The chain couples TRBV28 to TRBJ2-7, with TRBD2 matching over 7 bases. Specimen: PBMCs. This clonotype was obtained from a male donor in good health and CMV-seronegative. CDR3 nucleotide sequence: TGTGCCAGCACCCCGGGAGGTTTCTCCTACGAGCAGTACTTC. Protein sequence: CASTPGGFSYEQYF.